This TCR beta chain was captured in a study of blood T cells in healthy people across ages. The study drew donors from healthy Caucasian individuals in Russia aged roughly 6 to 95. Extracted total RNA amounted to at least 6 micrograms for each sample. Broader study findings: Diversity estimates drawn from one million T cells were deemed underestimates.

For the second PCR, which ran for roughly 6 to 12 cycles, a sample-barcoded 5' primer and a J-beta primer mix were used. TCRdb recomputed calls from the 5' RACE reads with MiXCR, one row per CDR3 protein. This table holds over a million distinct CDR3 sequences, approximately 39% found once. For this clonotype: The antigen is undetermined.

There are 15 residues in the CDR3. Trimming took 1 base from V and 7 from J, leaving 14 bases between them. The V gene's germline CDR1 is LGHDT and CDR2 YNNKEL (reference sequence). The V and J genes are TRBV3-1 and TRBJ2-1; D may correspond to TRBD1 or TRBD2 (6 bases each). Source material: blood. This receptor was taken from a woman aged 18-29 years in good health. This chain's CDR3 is CASSQGPGAWNEQFF. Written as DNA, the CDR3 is TGTGCCAGCAGCCAAGGGCCGGGGGCATGGAATGAGCAGTTCTTC.